This T cell receptor beta chain derives from a study of blood T cell repertoires in COVID-19. Across the study: Some COVID-19 samples were acute and others convalescent; all came from the United States, Italy and Spain. The cDNA or gDNA used as material had been derived from T cells, B-cell-depleted T cells, or PBMCs.

The CDR3 has 16 amino acids. Germline trimming cut 7 bases from V and 3 bases from J; bases unmatched to any gene: 13. The germline CDR1 and CDR2 sequences are MGHRA and YSYEKL. As originally analysed: Reference gene primer amplification in the assay estimated nucleated cell counts. Here immunoSEQ multiplex PCR was the method, and the copy in TCRdb shows in-frame clones only, minus some. V, J and clone size derive from that table, while D and trimming were established from the DNA sequence. The table lists fewer than 200,000 clones, approximately 86% of them singletons. Sequenced: peripheral blood. This chain joins TRBV4-1 and TRBJ1-2; 8 bases are a match to TRBD1. The clonotype comes from a woman older than 75 with COVID-19, enrolled during active disease. The chain's CDR3 is CASTPDPNRGDYGYTF. DNA of the CDR3: TGCGCCAGCACACCCGACCCCAACAGGGGGGACTATGGCTACACCTTC.